One sample yielded the 27 T cell receptor beta chains listed below, sequenced in a study of regulatory T cells in long-lasting Graves disease. Indicated time point: newly diagnosed GD, antithyroid drugs for less than 3 months. From PBMCs, RNA was extracted and then used to make the TCR library. Through Arm-PCR of CDR3 regions and iRepertoire HTBI primers, TCR beta libraries were built. TCRdb re-analysed the multiplex PCR reads in MiXCR, keeping a single row per CDR3 protein. The sample has about 430,000 distinct CDR3 sequences, about 15% seen once. This sample was shared with a second study, whose subject was T cells in Graves' hyperthyroidism and ophthalmopathy.

Sequenced here: peripheral blood mononuclear cells (PBMCs), sampled at new diagnosis, from a patient treated with antithyroid drugs. The receptors shown here come from a woman aged 40 to 49 with Graves disease.

The V call is TRBV7-9, the J call TRBJ2-1; possible D gene TRBD1, 5 bases. Trimming removed 8 bases at V and 8 bases at J, with 13 bases between. From germline, CDR1 is SEHNR and CDR2 FQNEAQ (reference sequence). The CDR3 has 12 amino acids. The CDR3 reads CASAYLGDEQFF. For the CDR3, the DNA is TGTGCCAGCGCCTATCTAGGGGATGAGCAGTTCTTC.

This clonotype was seen a few times. V and J are TRBV7-9 and TRBJ2-7; D is undetermined. CDR3 length equals 13 residues. CDR1 is SEHNR, CDR2 FQNEAQ, per germline (reference sequence). Trimming removed 5 bases at V and 2 bases at J, with 10 bases between. CDR3 protein: CASSVEVPYEQYF. The CDR3 region has the DNA TGTGCCAGCAGCGTAGAGGTTCCCTACGAGCAGTACTTC.

As to this clonotype: Because the CDR3 is missing its conserved closing phenylalanine or tryptophan, this is likely a read error. The chain employs TRBV18 and TRBJ2-1, with 10 bases identical to TRBD2. In germline, CDR1 is KGHSH, CDR2 LQKENI. There are 17 residues in the CDR3. Trimming cost V 2 bases and J 5 bases; bases outside gene matches: 9. The chain's CDR3 is CASSPRRLAGGNNEQFS. The CDR3 nucleotides read TGTGCCAGCTCACCAAGGAGACTAGCGGGTGGTAACAATGAGCAGTTCTCC.

About this clonotype: A much larger clone lies one base from this, so it may be a read error. The gene calls are TRBV28 and TRBJ1-1; 8 bases fit TRBD1. The CDR3 contains 15 residues. CDR1 is MDHEN, CDR2 SYDVKM, per germline. The CDR3 loop reads CASSLTGGWDTEASF. As DNA, the CDR3 is TGTGCCAGCAGTCTAACAGGGGGTTGGGATACTGAAGCTTCCTTT.

Ten or more counts support this clonotype. The chain links TRBV29-1 to TRBJ2-1; 11 bases map to TRBD2. The CDR3 loop spans 15 amino acids. With 4 bases clipped from V and 4 bases from J, the junction kept 6 bases outside the gene matches. Per the germline V gene, CDR1 is SQVTM and CDR2 is ANQGSEA. The CDR3 bases are TGCAGCGTTGGGGGGGGACTAGCGGTTTACAATGAGCAGTTCTTC. Its translation: CSVGGGLAVYNEQFF.

In this sample, this clonotype turned up many times. The rearrangement uses TRBV2 and TRBJ2-2; D may correspond to TRBD1 or TRBD2 (6 bases each). Germline CDR1 and CDR2: SNHLY and FYNNEI. The V end was cut by 7 bases, the J end by 5 bases, with 17 bases between. This CDR3 has 15 amino acids. CDR3 residues: CASTARGRKTGELFF. CDR3 bases: TGTGCCAGCACAGCCCGGGGGCGCAAGACCGGGGAGCTGTTTTTT.

This clonotype was recorded a few times. The chain has TRBV6-1 and TRBJ2-3, with TRBD2 matching 8 bases. CDR1 MNHNS and CDR2 SASEGT come from the germline V gene. J lost 2 bases, V lost 5 bases, and 12 bases had no gene match. There are 17 residues in the CDR3. The CDR3 sequence: CASSQSGSGATTDTQYF. The CDR3 region has the DNA TGTGCCAGCAGTCAAAGCGGGAGCGGGGCCACCACAGATACGCAGTATTTT.

This chain links TRBV9 with TRBJ2-6; D is unclear. The germline CDR1 and CDR2 sequences are SGDLS and YYNGEE. V shed 2 bases and J shed 0 bases, with 9 bases lying between them. The CDR3 spans 16 residues. CDR3 in DNA: TGTGCCAGCAGCGTTGACATAAGCTCTGGGGCCAACGTCCTGACTTTC. It specifies CASSVDISSGANVLTF.

Only a few counts were recorded for this clonotype. The genes are TRBV19 and TRBJ2-7; D possibly matches TRBD1 or TRBD2 (5 bases each). V dropped 8 bases and J dropped 2 bases, with 13 bases sitting between them. The germline V gene encodes CDR1 LNHDA and CDR2 SQIVND (reference sequence). This CDR3 is built from 13 residues. CDR3 sequence (DNA): TGTGCCAGTTCCCGGGGCGCGGCCTACGAGCAGTACTTC. Protein product: CASSRGAAYEQYF. Full variable domain (outside the CDR3, taken from reference TRBV19 and TRBJ2-7): DGGITQSPKYLFRKEGQNVTLSCEQNLNHDAMYWYRQDPGQGLRLIYYSQIVNDFQKGDIAEGYSVSREKKESFPLTVTSAQKNPTAFYLCASSRGAAYEQYFGPGTRLTVT.

This clonotype was detected many times. The rearrangement links TRBV13 to TRBJ2-5; TRBD2 aligns across 8 bases. With 1 base clipped from V and 1 base from J, the junction kept 11 bases outside the gene matches. CDR1 is PRHDT, CDR2 FYEKMQ, per germline (reference sequence). The CDR3 runs to 18 residues. This chain's CDR3 is CASSLAVGLVPIQETQYF. The DNA of the CDR3 is TGTGCCAGCAGCTTAGCCGTGGGACTAGTACCCATCCAAGAGACCCAGTACTTC. The full variable domain, with the rest looked up from reference TRBV13 and TRBJ2-5, is AAGVIQSPRHLIKEKRETATLKCYPIPRHDTVYWYQQGPGQDPQFLISFYEKMQSDKGSIPDRFSAQQFSDYHSELNMSSLELGDSALYFCASSLAVGLVPIQETQYFGPGTRLLVL.

V gene TRBV30 combines with J gene TRBJ2-3, with a possible D match to TRBD1 (5 bases). Per the germline V gene, CDR1 is GTSNPN and CDR2 is SVGIG (reference sequence). The CDR3 contains 12 residues. V shed 5 bases and J shed 2 bases, with 8 bases lying between them. CDR3: CAWQGFTDTQYF. As DNA, the CDR3 is TGTGCCTGGCAGGGTTTCACAGATACGCAGTATTTT.

The DNA of the CDR3 is TGTGCCAGTGAGGTTAGAGGGGGTGGCACTGAAGCTTTCTTT. It codes for CASEVRGGGTEAFF. V gene TRBV25-1 combines with J gene TRBJ1-1; tentative D call: TRBD1 (6 bases). Germline V lookup: CDR1 MGHDK, CDR2 SYGVNS. Trimming left V 9 bases short and J 4 bases short, with 18 bases between. This CDR3 has 14 residues.

Here the CDR3 reads CASTGSHNSPLHF. Written as DNA, the CDR3 is TGTGCCAGCACGGGCAGCCATAATTCACCCCTCCACTTT. The rearrangement uses TRBV6-1 and TRBJ1-6, with D unresolved. Trimming shortened V by 7 bases and J by 5 bases, and 9 bases separated the two germline ends. In germline, CDR1 is MNHNS, CDR2 SASEGT. This CDR3 is built from 13 residues.

The genes are TRBV19 and TRBJ2-1, with 11 positions matching TRBD2. Trimming took 4 bases from V and 8 from J; bases not matched to a gene: 10. CDR1 and CDR2 from the germline V gene are LNHDA and SQIVND (reference sequence). The CDR3 contains 16 residues. CDR3 nucleotide sequence: TGTGCCAGTAGTAGGGGGACTAGCGGAGGGAGGTATGAGCAGTTCTTC. The encoded protein is CASSRGTSGGRYEQFF.

This clonotype was found many times. This chain links TRBV7-2 with TRBJ2-1; 7 nucleotides agree with TRBD1. The germline CDR1 and CDR2 sequences are SGHTA and FQGNSA. Trimming at V came to 8 bases and at J to 4 bases, leaving 8 bases not matched to a gene. This CDR3 region has 14 residues. CDR3 in amino acids: CASRMLDRYNEQFF. CDR3 bases: TGTGCCAGCCGAATGTTGGACAGGTACAATGAGCAGTTCTTC.

In its sample, this clonotype was seen many times. The chain combines TRBV7-8 with TRBJ2-7; D remains unclear. Germline V CDR1 and CDR2: SGHVS, FQNEAQ. This CDR3 spans 13 amino acids. V lost 4 bases, J lost 2 bases, and 9 bases lay in between. CDR3 nucleotide sequence: TGTGCCAGCAGCTCCATATCCCCCTACGAGCAGTACTTC. Translation: CASSSISPYEQYF. The variable domain in full, with the rest retrieved from reference TRBV7-8 and TRBJ2-7, is GAGVSQSPRYKVAKRGQDVALRCDPISGHVSLFWYQQALGQGPEFLTYFQNEAQLDKSGLPSDRFFAERPEGSVSTLKIQRTQQEDSAVYLCASSSISPYEQYFGPGTRLTVT.

Concerning this clonotype itself: A read error is possible here, since a much larger clone lies one base away. The chain employs TRBV27 and TRBJ2-5, with 7 bases identical to TRBD1. The ends lost 5 bases at V and 0 bases at J; junction bases unmatched: 9. The CDR3 spans 16 residues. From germline, CDR1 is MNHEY and CDR2 SMNVEV (reference sequence). CDR3 coding DNA: TGTGCCAGCAGTGGTTCGACAGGGTTGGACCAAGAGACCCAGTACTTC. Translated, it gives CASSGSTGLDQETQYF.

In this sample, this clonotype turned up many times. V gene TRBV4-1 combines with J gene TRBJ2-7; TRBD1 is a possible D gene (6 bases). The germline CDR1 and CDR2 sequences are MGHRA and YSYEKL. V lost 1 base and J lost 3, with 7 bases in between. This CDR3 spans 13 amino acids. The chain's CDR3 is CASSQADSYEQYF. For the CDR3, the DNA is TGCGCCAGCAGCCAAGCGGACAGCTACGAGCAGTACTTC.

The chain joins TRBV25-1 to TRBJ2-1; 13 positions match TRBD2. The CDR3 totals 16 residues. Germline trimming cut 6 bases from V and 7 bases from J; bases unmatched to any gene: 9. Germline values: CDR1 MGHDK, CDR2 SYGVNS. The CDR3 reads CASRPRTSGSSNEQFF. CDR3 sequence (DNA): TGTGCCAGCAGACCTCGGACTAGCGGGAGTAGTAATGAGCAGTTCTTC.

This clonotype has a handful of counts. This chain links TRBV20-1 with TRBJ2-1; 7 bases are a match to TRBD2. The CDR3 sequence is 14 residues long. The junction had 8 bases not matched to a gene; V was cut back by 5 bases and J by 4 bases. Germline CDR1 reads DFQATT; CDR2 reads SNEGSKA (reference sequence). The CDR3 region has the DNA TGCAGTGCTTGGCCCGGACTAGGATACAATGAGCAGTTCTTC. This codes for CSAWPGLGYNEQFF.

For this clonotype: This may be a read error: a much more frequent sequence differs by one nucleotide. V is TRBV3-1 and J is TRBJ1-6; D remains unclear. The CDR3 totals 12 residues. Germline assignment: CDR1 LGHDT and CDR2 YNNKEL (reference sequence). CDR3 bases: TGTGCCGGCAGCCAAAGTGATTCACCCCTCCACTTT. This gives the protein CAGSQSDSPLHF.

Ten or more counts support this clonotype. V and J are TRBV28 and TRBJ1-2; the D is unclear. The CDR3 is made up of 11 amino acids. Looked up from germline, CDR1 is MDHEN and CDR2 is SYDVKM. Deletions cut 5 bases from V and 2 bases from J, with 3 bases between. The chain's CDR3 is CASSKNYGYTF. The CDR3 DNA reads TGTGCCAGCAGTAAGAACTATGGCTACACCTTC.

Ten or more counts support this clonotype. The gene calls are TRBV5-1 and TRBJ1-2; D call uncertain. V shed 0 bases and J shed 6 bases, with 15 bases lying between them. Per the germline V gene, CDR1 is SGHRS and CDR2 is YFSETQ. The CDR3 runs 15 residues. This CDR3 is CASSLGSLSDDGYTF. CDR3 sequence (DNA): TGCGCCAGCAGCTTGGGGTCCCTCTCAGACGATGGCTACACCTTC.

On this clonotype itself: It may be a read error: a sequence one base away is much more abundant. V is TRBV11-3 and J is TRBJ1-2; D is undetermined. This CDR3 comprises 12 residues. V gave up 3 bases and J gave up 8 bases, with 10 bases separating them. Germline loops: CDR1 SGHNT, CDR2 YENEEA. The CDR3: CASSLGRIGYTF. In DNA form, the CDR3 reads TGTGCCAGCAGCTTGGGCAGGATCGGCTACACCTTC.

The gene calls are TRBV7-9 and TRBJ2-3, with D possibly matching TRBD2 (6 bases). The germline V gene has CDR1 SEHNR and CDR2 FQNEAQ (reference sequence). The CDR3 consists of 15 residues. Trimming took 0 bases from V and 5 from J, leaving 12 bases between them. The CDR3 region has the DNA TGTGCCAGCAGCTTAGCCGGGGGAGCGTTAGATACGCAGTATTTT. Its protein is CASSLAGGALDTQYF.

This clonotype has more than one count but fewer than ten. This sequence joins TRBV10-3 and TRBJ1-2; D is perhaps TRBD1 (6 bases). Germline values: CDR1 ENHRY, CDR2 SYGVKD. Trimming shortened V by 3 bases and J by 8 bases, and 7 bases separated the two germline ends. The CDR3 sequence is 11 residues long. The DNA for the CDR3 is TGTGCCATCAGTGACAGGGGCGGCTACACCTTC. Translated, it gives CAISDRGGYTF.

This clonotype was recorded a few times. At one of its ends the junction is not consistent with the germline gene, which may arise from a read error. This sequence joins TRBV28 and TRBJ2-1, with a weak D call TRBD2 (5 bases). The CDR3 length is 11 residues. CDR1 and CDR2 from the germline V gene are MDHEN and SYDVKM. This chain's CDR3 is CASTLGGEPFF. The CDR3 DNA follows: TGTGCCAGCACCCTCGGTGGGGAGCCGTTCTTC.